The TCR beta chain described here comes from a study of CD8 T cells in Susac syndrome. The CDR3 is 14 amino acids. V dropped 4 bases and J dropped 3 bases, with 14 bases sitting between them. Germline values: CDR1 SGHNT, CDR2 YYREEE (reference sequence). The RNA, about 0.5 to 1 ug, was put through reverse transcription using random hexamers. TCRdb fed the immunoSEQ multiplex PCR reads into MiXCR, producing one record per CDR3 protein. Here the sample spans 180,000 or so distinct CDR3 sequences, more than 90% being singletons. The TCR sequence derives from a human donor in good health. The source material was CD4+ T cells from PBMCs. The chain has TRBV5-4 and TRBJ2-7, with D perhaps matching TRBD1 (6 bases). The CDR3 reads CASSHPDSYYEQYF. CDR3 in DNA: TGTGCCAGCAGCCACCCGGACAGCTACTACGAGCAGTACTTC. Full variable domain (remainder filled in from reference TRBV5-4 and TRBJ2-7): ETGVTQSPTHLIKTRGQQVTLRCSSQSGHNTVSWYQQALGQGPQFIFQYYREEENGRGNFPPRFSGLQFPNYSSELNVNALELDDSALYLCASSHPDSYYEQYFGPGTRLTVT.